The 15 T cell receptor beta chains listed next were all sequenced from one sample in a study of blood T cell repertoires in COVID-19. Only in-frame clones appear in the TCRdb table, and some are missing; sequencing was by immunoSEQ multiplex PCR. The sample holds about 280,000 clones, about 90% seen once. Sequencing was done on a sample of peripheral blood. These receptors were collected from a woman aged 25 to 39 with COVID-19, enrolled during active disease.

This chain joins TRBV11-2 and TRBJ2-7; 11 bases fit TRBD1. The CDR3 sequence is 14 residues long. Germline V lookup: CDR1 SGHAT, CDR2 FQNNGV. Losses at the gene ends were 7 bases for V and 3 bases for J; bases not matched to a gene: 5. This chain's CDR3 is CASTRGTGGYEQYF. The CDR3 DNA is TGTGCCAGCACCCGCGGGACAGGGGGCTACGAGCAGTACTTC.

The chain uses TRBV27 and TRBJ2-7, with 7 bases identical to TRBD1. Germline-derived CDR1 and CDR2 are MNHEY and SMNVEV (reference sequence). Trimming removed 6 bases from V and 1 base from J; junction bases left unmatched: 12. The CDR3 is made up of 16 amino acids. CDR3 amino acids: CASSLIPMTGSYEQYF. Here the CDR3 DNA reads TGTGCCAGCAGCCTAATACCCATGACAGGGTCCTACGAGCAGTACTTC.

The V and J genes are TRBV18 and TRBJ2-1; tentative D call: TRBD2 (6 bases). The CDR3 length is 15 residues. V lost 6 bases and J lost 2, with 14 bases in between. Germline V gene lookup returns CDR1 KGHSH and CDR2 LQKENI. CDR3 sequence reads: CASSPPEGPYNEQFF. CDR3 sequence (DNA): TGTGCCAGCTCGCCCCCGGAGGGACCCTACAATGAGCAGTTCTTC.

The chain uses TRBV7-7 and TRBJ2-1; D unclear. The CDR3 has 17 amino acids. Trimming shortened V by 1 base and J by 0 bases, and 13 bases separated the two germline ends. Per germline, CDR1 SSHAT and CDR2 FNYEAQ (reference sequence). This CDR3 reads CASSLDGGIVSYNEQFF. The CDR3 coding sequence is TGTGCCAGCAGCTTAGATGGCGGAATAGTCTCCTACAATGAGCAGTTCTTC.

This clone was found once. This sequence joins TRBV19 and TRBJ2-3; 7 bases are a match to TRBD1. Germline values: CDR1 LNHDA, CDR2 SQIVND (reference sequence). V lost 6 bases and J lost 6; bases outside the gene matches: 9. This CDR3 contains 14 residues. The CDR3 DNA reads as TGTGCCAGTAGGTTACAGGGGATTAGGGATACGCAGTATTTT. Translated, it gives CASRLQGIRDTQYF.

This clone appeared once. J is TRBJ1-2 and V is TRBV19; 7 bases are a match to TRBD1. CDR1 is LNHDA, CDR2 SQIVND, per germline (reference sequence). This CDR3 has 15 residues. Germline trimming cut 5 bases from V and 3 bases from J; bases unmatched to any gene: 9. The CDR3 reads CASSPRGGTDYGYTF. For the CDR3, the DNA is TGTGCCAGTAGTCCTCGAGGGGGGACAGACTATGGCTACACCTTC. The variable domain in full, completed from reference TRBV19 and TRBJ1-2, reads DGGITQSPKYLFRKEGQNVTLSCEQNLNHDAMYWYRQDPGQGLRLIYYSQIVNDFQKGDIAEGYSVSREKKESFPLTVTSAQKNPTAFYLCASSPRGGTDYGYTFGSGTRLTVV.

This chain links TRBV3-1 (or the pseudogene TRBV3-2) with TRBJ2-3, with 8 bases identical to TRBD2. V gave up 4 bases and J gave up 1 base; unmatched junction bases: 4. CDR1 LGHDT and CDR2 YNNKEL come from the germline V gene (reference sequence). The CDR3 is 15 amino acids. CDR3 nucleotides: TGTGCCAGCAGCCTCCTTAGCGGGGGCACAGATACGCAGTATTTT. This codes for CASSLLSGGTDTQYF.

This clone was seen at least ten times. The CDR3 spells CASRQGGEQYF. The DNA of the CDR3 is TGTGCCAGCAGGCAGGGGGGCGAGCAGTACTTC. The chain couples TRBV27 to TRBJ2-7; TRBD1 might be the D (7 bases). Trimming shortened V by 6 bases and J by 6 bases, and 9 bases separated the two germline ends. The CDR3 loop spans 11 amino acids. Germline CDR1 reads MNHEY; CDR2 reads SMNVEV (reference sequence).

In this sample, this clone turned up once. The V call is TRBV19, the J call TRBJ2-3, with TRBD1 as a possible D gene (6 bases). With 7 bases removed from V and 3 bases from J, the gap between germline ends came to 11 bases. Germline V gene sequence: CDR1 LNHDA, CDR2 SQIVND (reference sequence). The CDR3 covers 13 residues. The DNA for the CDR3 is TGTGCCAGTACCCTTACAGGGACAGATACGCAGTATTTT. This translates into CASTLTGTDTQYF.

V usage is TRBV29-1 and J usage is TRBJ1-2, with 9 bases lining up with TRBD1. This CDR3 region has 13 residues. In germline, CDR1 is SQVTM, CDR2 ANQGSEA. Trimming at V came to 2 bases and at J to 7 bases, leaving 5 bases not matched to a gene. Written as DNA, the CDR3 is TGCAGCGTTGAATTGGGGACAGGGTTTGGCTACACCTTC. Translating it yields CSVELGTGFGYTF.

The chain links TRBV5-1 to TRBJ2-7; 10 bases are a match to TRBD1. The J segment lost 4 bases and the V segment lost 3 bases, leaving 19 bases of the junction unmatched. Per the germline V gene, CDR1 is SGHRS and CDR2 is YFSETQ. This CDR3 has 19 amino acids. Here the CDR3 DNA reads TGCGCCAGCAGCTCAAAACGATTAGGGCCCCGGGACAGGGGTTACGAGCAGTACTTC. This translates into CASSSKRLGPRDRGYEQYF. Looking up the rest from reference TRBV5-1 and TRBJ2-7 gives the full variable domain: KAGVTQTPRYLIKTRGQQVTLSCSPISGHRSVSWYQQTPGQGLQFLFEYFSETQRNKGNFPGRFSGRQFSNSRSEMNVSTLELGDSALYLCASSSKRLGPRDRGYEQYFGPGTRLTVT.

The CDR3 here is CASSQVHGSYNEQFF. CDR3 nucleotide sequence: TGTGCCAGCAGCCAAGTTCACGGGTCCTACAATGAGCAGTTCTTC. The rearrangement links TRBV3-1 (or the pseudogene TRBV3-2) to TRBJ2-1; no firm D call. There are 15 residues in the CDR3. Trimming left V 1 base short and J 1 base short, with 8 bases between. Germline V gene lookup returns CDR1 LGHDT and CDR2 YNNKEL (reference sequence).

V and J are TRBV11-3 and TRBJ1-2; 7 bases line up with TRBD1. Trimming removed 7 bases from V and 8 bases from J; junction bases left unmatched: 7. This CDR3 has 12 residues. Germline assignment: CDR1 SGHNT and CDR2 YENEEA. The CDR3: CASKGGSRGYTF. CDR3 in DNA: TGTGCCAGCAAAGGGGGCTCAAGGGGCTACACCTTC.

The rearrangement uses TRBV21-1 and TRBJ1-5; the table calls TRBD1, which could not be checked here. TRBV21-1 is shown as a pseudogene. CDR3 length equals 17 residues. The CDR3 nucleotides read TGTGCCAGCAGGCTAAAAGACAGGGGGCTACGGAATCAGCCCCAGCATTTT. The encoded protein is CASRLKDRGLRNQPQHF.

The chain combines TRBV15 with TRBJ1-1; D possibly corresponds to TRBD1 (6 bases). From germline, CDR1 is LNHNV and CDR2 YYDKDF (reference sequence). The CDR3 loop spans 15 amino acids. Trimming stripped 1 base from V and 1 base from J, with 10 bases between. The CDR3 protein is CATSRVHRENTEAFF. CDR3 DNA: TGTGCCACCAGCAGAGTCCACAGGGAGAACACTGAAGCTTTCTTT.